This T cell receptor (beta chain) was sequenced during a study of T cells in Graves' hyperthyroidism and ophthalmopathy. Amplified TCR beta CDR3 regions derived from RNA transcripts. HTBI primers were employed in a first-round RT-PCR of the TCR CDR3. TCRdb itself ran the multiplex PCR reads through MiXCR, one entry per CDR3 protein. The sample lists 300,000 to 500,000 distinct CDR3 sequences, 15% occurring once. The CDR3 loop spans 14 amino acids. CDR1 is SGHAT, CDR2 FQNNGV, per germline. Germline trimming cut 6 bases from V and 8 bases from J; bases unmatched to any gene: 8. Specimen: blood. The source is a woman in her twenties or thirties with Graves' hyperthyroidism. This chain joins TRBV11-2 and TRBJ2-1; TRBD2 aligns across 9 bases. The DNA for the CDR3 is TGTGCCAGCAGTTCGCTAGCGGGAAGCTATGAGCAGTTCTTC. Translation gives CASSSLAGSYEQFF. Drawing the rest from reference TRBV11-2 and TRBJ2-1, the complete variable domain is EAGVAQSPRYKIIEKRQSVAFWCNPISGHATLYWYQQILGQGPKLLIQFQNNGVVDDSQLPKDRFSAERLKGVDSTLKIQPAKLEDSAVYLCASSSLAGSYEQFFGPGTRLTVL.